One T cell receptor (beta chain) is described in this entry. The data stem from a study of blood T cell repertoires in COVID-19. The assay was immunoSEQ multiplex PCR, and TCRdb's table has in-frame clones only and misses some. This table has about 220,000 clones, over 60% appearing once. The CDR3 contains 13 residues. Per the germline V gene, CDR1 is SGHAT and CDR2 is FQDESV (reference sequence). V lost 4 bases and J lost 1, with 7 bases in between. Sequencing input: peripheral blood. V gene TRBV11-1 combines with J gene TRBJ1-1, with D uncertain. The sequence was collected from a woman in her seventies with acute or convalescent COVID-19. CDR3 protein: CASSSQENTEAFF. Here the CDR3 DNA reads TGTGCCAGCAGCTCCCAGGAGAACACTGAAGCTTTCTTT.